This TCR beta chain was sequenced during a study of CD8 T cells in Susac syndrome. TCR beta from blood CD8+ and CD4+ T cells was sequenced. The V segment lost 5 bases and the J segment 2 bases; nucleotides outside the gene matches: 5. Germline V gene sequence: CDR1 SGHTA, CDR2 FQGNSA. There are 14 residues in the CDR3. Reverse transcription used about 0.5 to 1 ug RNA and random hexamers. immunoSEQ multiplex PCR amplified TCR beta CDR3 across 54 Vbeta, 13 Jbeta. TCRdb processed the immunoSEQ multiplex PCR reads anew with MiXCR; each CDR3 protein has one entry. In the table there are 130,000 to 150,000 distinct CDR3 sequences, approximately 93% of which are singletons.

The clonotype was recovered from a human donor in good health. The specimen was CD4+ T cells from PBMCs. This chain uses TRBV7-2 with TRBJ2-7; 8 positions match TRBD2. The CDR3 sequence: CASSPAGVTYEQYF. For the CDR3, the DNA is TGTGCCAGCAGCCCAGCGGGAGTCACCTACGAGCAGTACTTC.